The 21 T cell receptor beta chains in this list originate from one sample, sequenced in a study of blood T cell repertoires in COVID-19. Clones were sequenced by immunoSEQ multiplex PCR, and TCRdb holds only the in-frame ones, with some missing. This table holds roughly 280,000 clones, roughly nine tenths found once. The sample taken for sequencing was PBMCs or T cells enriched from blood (not recorded which). The receptors originated from a woman aged 45 to 65 who had recovered from COVID-19.

The rearrangement uses TRBV28 and TRBJ1-2, with 8 bases aligning to TRBD1. V shed 5 bases, J shed 12 bases, and the junction held 11 bases outside the gene matches. The length of the CDR3 is 13 residues. Per germline, CDR1 MDHEN and CDR2 SYDVKM. CDR3: CASSGGTGDKDTF. In nucleotides, the CDR3 is TGTGCCAGCAGTGGCGGGACAGGAGATAAGGACACCTTC.

The J gene is TRBJ1-2, the V gene TRBV6-6; 8 bases fit TRBD1. CDR1 is MNHNY and CDR2 is SVGAGI in the germline V gene (reference sequence). The CDR3 is 13 amino acids. The V segment lost 2 bases and the J segment 8 bases; nucleotides outside the gene matches: 4. The CDR3 bases are TGTGCCAGCAGTTACATACAGGGGGGAGGCTACACCTTC. As protein: CASSYIQGGGYTF.

The CDR3 DNA is TGTGCCAGCAGTTTGATGGGGCAGATTAACGAGCAGTACTTC. Its translation: CASSLMGQINEQYF. The rearrangement links TRBV28 to TRBJ2-7; tentatively, D is TRBD1 (5 bases). Per the germline V gene, CDR1 is MDHEN and CDR2 is SYDVKM. This CDR3 spans 14 amino acids. The ends were cut back, 3 bases at V and 5 bases at J, with 14 bases in the middle.

The chain combines TRBV7-2 with TRBJ2-1; a possible D gene is TRBD2 (5 bases). Trimming shortened V by 1 base and J by 6 bases, and 10 bases separated the two germline ends. This CDR3 is built from 14 residues. CDR1 and CDR2 from the germline V gene are SGHTA and FQGNSA. The CDR3 loop is CASSLELAGNEQFF. In nucleotides, the CDR3 is TGTGCCAGCAGCTTAGAGCTAGCTGGCAATGAGCAGTTCTTC.

The gene calls are TRBV7-9 and TRBJ1-1; D is possibly TRBD1 (6 bases). The V gene's germline CDR1 is SEHNR and CDR2 FQNEAQ (reference sequence). The CDR3 spans 13 residues. The V and J ends lost 5 bases and 7 bases respectively, with 14 bases between them. This CDR3 is CASSRQVLGEAFF. The CDR3 DNA follows: TGTGCCAGCAGCCGACAGGTTCTCGGTGAAGCTTTCTTT.

The rearrangement uses TRBV14 and TRBJ1-1; 9 bases fit TRBD1. Germline CDR1 reads SGHDN; CDR2 reads FVKESK. Unmatched junction bases numbered 6, after V lost 1 base and J lost 0 bases. The CDR3 runs 17 residues. This chain's CDR3 is CASSQAGQGIMNTEAFF. CDR3 DNA sequence: TGTGCCAGCAGCCAAGCTGGACAGGGGATTATGAACACTGAAGCTTTCTTT.

This chain connects TRBV9 to TRBJ1-1; no clear D gene. The CDR3 sequence is 14 residues long. V dropped 4 bases and J dropped 4 bases, with 14 bases sitting between them. Per germline, CDR1 SGDLS and CDR2 YYNGEE. The CDR3 bases are TGTGCCAGCAGCTCACGGGGTGTCGGCACTGAAGCTTTCTTT. Translated: CASSSRGVGTEAFF.

V is TRBV7-8 and J is TRBJ1-2, with D possibly TRBD1 on 6 matching bases. Trimming took off 6 bases at V and 7 bases at J, with 15 bases between the two ends. The CDR3 spans 13 residues. Germline CDR1 is SGHVS and CDR2 is FQNEAQ. CDR3: CASSEDRFSGYTF. CDR3 in DNA: TGTGCCAGCAGTGAAGACAGGTTCAGTGGCTACACCTTC. Drawing the rest from reference TRBV7-8 and TRBJ1-2, the complete variable domain is GAGVSQSPRYKVAKRGQDVALRCDPISGHVSLFWYQQALGQGPEFLTYFQNEAQLDKSGLPSDRFFAERPEGSVSTLKIQRTQQEDSAVYLCASSEDRFSGYTFGSGTRLTVV.

V gene TRBV28 combines with J gene TRBJ2-5; 9 bases fit TRBD1. Trimming removed 7 bases from V and 5 bases from J; junction bases left unmatched: 8. This CDR3 is 14 amino acids long. CDR1 and CDR2 (germline): MDHEN, SYDVKM. The CDR3 here is CASTYGTGTETQYF. CDR3 bases: TGTGCCAGCACCTACGGGACAGGGACCGAGACCCAGTACTTC. Together with reference TRBV28 and TRBJ2-5, the CDR3 gives the full variable domain: DVKVTQSSRYLVKRTGEKVFLECVQDMDHENMFWYRQDPGLGLRLIYFSYDVKMKEKGDIPEGYSVSREKKERFSLILESASTNQTSMYLCASTYGTGTETQYFGPGTRLLVL.

The genes are TRBV25-1 and TRBJ1-4; no firm D call. CDR3 length: 13 amino acids. Trimming shortened V by 3 bases and J by 7 bases, and 9 bases separated the two germline ends. Germline V gives CDR1 MGHDK, CDR2 SYGVNS. CDR3 protein: CASSEEAGEKLFF. The CDR3 DNA reads as TGTGCCAGCAGTGAGGAAGCGGGTGAAAAACTGTTTTTT.

CDR3 DNA sequence: TGTGCCAGCAGTTACCCCGGGACAAAGAACAATGAGCAGTTCTTC. Translating gives CASSYPGTKNNEQFF. The chain has TRBV6-5 and TRBJ2-1; TRBD1 might be the D (6 bases). CDR1 and CDR2 from the germline V gene are MNHEY and SVGAGI. The V and J ends lost 2 bases and 5 bases respectively, with 13 bases between them. The CDR3 length is 15 residues.

The chain combines TRBV7-2 with TRBJ2-7; 10 bases fit TRBD2. Germline V gene data show CDR1 as SGHTA and CDR2 as FQGNSA. The CDR3 is made up of 14 amino acids. The junction had 3 bases not matched to a gene; V was cut back by 5 bases and J by 2 bases. CDR3 nucleotides: TGTGCCAGCAGCCCAACTAGCGGGACCTACGAGCAGTACTTC. Protein product: CASSPTSGTYEQYF.

V and J are TRBV5-6 and TRBJ2-1, with D perhaps matching TRBD2 (6 bases). Trimming took off 9 bases at V and 2 bases at J, with 21 bases between the two ends. The CDR3 is 16 residues long. The V gene's germline CDR1 is SGHDT and CDR2 YYEEEE. The CDR3 loop is CATMRGGQGAYNEQFF. The CDR3 coding sequence is TGTGCCACCATGCGGGGCGGGCAGGGAGCCTACAATGAGCAGTTCTTC.

The J gene is TRBJ1-3, the V gene TRBV28, with unresolved D. The CDR3 totals 12 residues. Germline CDR1 is MDHEN and CDR2 is SYDVKM. V dropped 3 bases and J dropped 16 bases, with 16 bases sitting between them. CDR3 region: CASSLRYRFLYF. The CDR3 DNA follows: TGTGCCAGCAGTTTGAGATACCGATTCTTGTATTTT.

This clone occurred once. J is TRBJ1-6 and V is TRBV7-9; D unresolved. Trimming shortened V by 1 base and J by 8 bases, and 9 bases separated the two germline ends. Germline CDR1 reads SEHNR; CDR2 reads FQNEAQ (reference sequence). CDR3 length: 14 residues. The CDR3 DNA reads as TGTGCCAGCAGCTTAGGTCTGGCTGATTCACCCCTCCACTTT. It yields the protein CASSLGLADSPLHF.

This sequence joins TRBV28 and TRBJ2-7; 9 nucleotides line up with TRBD1. The V gene end was trimmed by 6 bases and the J gene end by 4 bases; junction bases not matched to a gene: 7. Germline V gene lookup returns CDR1 MDHEN and CDR2 SYDVKM. CDR3 length equals 14 residues. Written as DNA, the CDR3 is TGTGCCAGCAGGAATGGACAGGGGTTATACGAGCAGTACTTC. Amino acid sequence: CASRNGQGLYEQYF.

The chain has TRBV29-1 and TRBJ2-7; D is undetermined. Germline lookup yields CDR1 SQVTM and CDR2 ANQGSEA. Trimming pared 6 bases from V and 0 bases from J, leaving 12 bases between. The CDR3 consists of 13 residues. The CDR3 loop reads CSVLDGFSYEQYF. The CDR3 nucleotides are TGCAGCGTCCTAGACGGTTTCTCCTACGAGCAGTACTTC.

This clone has only one observation. The rearrangement uses TRBV10-1 and TRBJ2-1, with 9 bases fitting TRBD2. The CDR3 spans 15 residues. Trimming at V came to 3 bases and at J to 5 bases, leaving 5 bases not matched to a gene. CDR1 and CDR2 from the germline V gene are WNHNN and SYGVQD (reference sequence). The CDR3 DNA sequence: TGCGCCAGCAGTGATGCGGGAGGGATAGACAATGAGCAGTTCTTC. Its protein product is CASSDAGGIDNEQFF.

The V and J genes are TRBV15 and TRBJ1-2; D is unresolved. The CDR3 runs to 13 residues. V lost 4 bases and J lost 2, with 8 bases in between. Germline CDR1 and CDR2: LNHNV and YYDKDF (reference sequence). The CDR3: CATSIESNYGYTF. The CDR3 DNA follows: TGTGCCACCAGCATCGAGTCAAACTATGGCTACACCTTC. Full variable domain (remainder filled in from reference TRBV15 and TRBJ1-2): DAMVIQNPRYQVTQFGKPVTLSCSQTLNHNVMYWYQQKSSQAPKLLFHYYDKDFNNEADTPDNFQSRRPNTSFCFLDIRSPGLGDTAMYLCATSIESNYGYTFGSGTRLTVV.

This chain uses TRBV3-1 (or the pseudogene TRBV3-2) with TRBJ2-5; TRBD2 might be the D (6 bases). Germline CDR1 and CDR2: LGHDT and YNNKEL (reference sequence). Trimming stripped 1 base from V and 2 bases from J, with 14 bases between. The CDR3 is made up of 16 amino acids. The CDR3 DNA is TGTGCCAGCAGCCAAGCCCGTGGTAGCGGACAAGAGACCCAGTACTTC. This codes for CASSQARGSGQETQYF.

The genes are TRBV19 and TRBJ1-2; TRBD1 aligns across 10 bases. V was clipped by 7 bases and J by 5 bases; unmatched bases: 7. The CDR3 is 14 amino acids. The germline gives CDR1 LNHDA, CDR2 SQIVND (reference sequence). CDR3 in DNA: TGTGCCAGTAATATCATGGGACAGGGGTATGGCTACACCTTC. This sequence encodes CASNIMGQGYGYTF.